This entry describes one T cell receptor beta chain. The patients chosen for sequencing had shown expansion of CD8+CD57+ cells (detected by flow cytometry). There was no therapy given to any patient before the blood sampling took place. This CDR3 spans 14 amino acids. In germline, CDR1 is SNHLY, CDR2 FYNNEI. With 8 bases removed from V and 3 bases from J, the gap between germline ends came to 17 bases. This specimen comes from a study of CD8+CD57+ T cells in acquired aplastic anemia. Genomic DNA, the template, was used for profiling of the TCR beta VDJ and CDR3. TCRdb itself ran the reads through MiXCR, one entry per CDR3 protein. The sample yields 180,000 or so distinct CDR3 sequences, less than 60% seen once.

The genes are TRBV2 and TRBJ2-7, with D perhaps matching TRBD2 (6 bases). The source of this sequence is a human donor with aplastic anemia. The sample taken for sequencing was sorted CD4+, CD8+, or CD8+CD57+ T cells (not recorded which) from PBMCs. This chain's CDR3 is CASGAKRADYEQYF. In nucleotides, the CDR3 is TGTGCCAGCGGTGCTAAGCGGGCCGACTACGAGCAGTACTTC.